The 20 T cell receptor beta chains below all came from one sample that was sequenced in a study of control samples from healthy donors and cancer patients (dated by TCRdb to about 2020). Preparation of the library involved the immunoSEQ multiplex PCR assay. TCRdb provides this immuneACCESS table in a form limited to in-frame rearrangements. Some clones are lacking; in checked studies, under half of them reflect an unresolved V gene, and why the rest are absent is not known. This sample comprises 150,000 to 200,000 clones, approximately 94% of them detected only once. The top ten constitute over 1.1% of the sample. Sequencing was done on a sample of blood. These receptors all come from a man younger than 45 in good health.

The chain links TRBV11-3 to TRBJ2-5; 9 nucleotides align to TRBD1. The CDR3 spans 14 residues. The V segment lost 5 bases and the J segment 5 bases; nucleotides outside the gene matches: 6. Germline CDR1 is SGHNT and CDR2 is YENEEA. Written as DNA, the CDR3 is TGTGCCAGCAGCCTACAGGGGGCCGGGGAGACCCAGTACTTC. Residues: CASSLQGAGETQYF.

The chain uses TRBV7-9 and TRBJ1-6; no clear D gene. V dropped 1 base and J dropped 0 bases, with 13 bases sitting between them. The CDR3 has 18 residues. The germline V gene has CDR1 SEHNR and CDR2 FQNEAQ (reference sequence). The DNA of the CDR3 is TGTGCCAGCAGCTTAGTACCTTTTACGAGCTCCTATAATTCACCCCTCCACTTT. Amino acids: CASSLVPFTSSYNSPLHF.

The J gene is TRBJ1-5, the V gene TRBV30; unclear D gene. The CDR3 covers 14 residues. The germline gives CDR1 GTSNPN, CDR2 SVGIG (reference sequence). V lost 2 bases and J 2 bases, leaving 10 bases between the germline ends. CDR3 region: CAWSSGDGNQPQHF. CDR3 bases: TGTGCCTGGAGTTCCGGGGATGGCAATCAGCCCCAGCATTTT.

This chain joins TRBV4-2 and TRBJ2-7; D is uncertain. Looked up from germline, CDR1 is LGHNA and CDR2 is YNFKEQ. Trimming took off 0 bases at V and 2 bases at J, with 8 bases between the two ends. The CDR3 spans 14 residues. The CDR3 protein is CASSQDHRTYEQYF. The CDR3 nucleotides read TGTGCCAGCAGCCAAGATCACCGAACCTACGAGCAGTACTTC.

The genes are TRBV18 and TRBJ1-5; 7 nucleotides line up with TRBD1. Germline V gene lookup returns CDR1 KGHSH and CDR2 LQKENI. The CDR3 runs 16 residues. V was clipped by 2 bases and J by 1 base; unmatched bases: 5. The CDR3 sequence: CASSPTGDRSNQPQHF. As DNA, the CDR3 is TGTGCCAGCTCACCAACAGGGGATCGAAGCAATCAGCCCCAGCATTTT.

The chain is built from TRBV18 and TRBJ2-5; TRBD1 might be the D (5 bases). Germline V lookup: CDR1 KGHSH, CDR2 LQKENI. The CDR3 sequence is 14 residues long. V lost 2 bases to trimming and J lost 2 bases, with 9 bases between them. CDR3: CASSPIRAQETQYF. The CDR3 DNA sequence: TGTGCCAGCTCACCAATCAGGGCGCAAGAGACCCAGTACTTC.

The CDR3 bases are TGTGCCAGCAGCTTGAGAACCGGGTTTGGAAACACCATATATTTT. Its protein product is CASSLRTGFGNTIYF. The chain couples TRBV5-6 to TRBJ1-3; no definite D call. Germline V lookup: CDR1 SGHDT, CDR2 YYEEEE. Trimming removed 1 base at V and 3 bases at J, with 11 bases between. The CDR3 sequence is 15 residues long.

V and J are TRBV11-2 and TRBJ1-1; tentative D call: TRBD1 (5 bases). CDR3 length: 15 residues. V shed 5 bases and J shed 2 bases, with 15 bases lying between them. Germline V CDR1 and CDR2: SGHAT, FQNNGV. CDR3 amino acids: CASSTRQRGNTEAFF. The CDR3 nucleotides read TGTGCCAGCAGCACGCGACAGCGCGGAAACACTGAAGCTTTCTTT.

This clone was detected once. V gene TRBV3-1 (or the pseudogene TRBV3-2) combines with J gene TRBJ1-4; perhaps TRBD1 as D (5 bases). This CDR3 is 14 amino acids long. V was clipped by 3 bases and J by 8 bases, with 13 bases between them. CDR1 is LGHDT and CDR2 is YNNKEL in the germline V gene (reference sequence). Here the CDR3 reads CASSQMEGFEKLFF. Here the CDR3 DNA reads TGTGCCAGCAGCCAGATGGAGGGGTTCGAAAAACTGTTTTTT.

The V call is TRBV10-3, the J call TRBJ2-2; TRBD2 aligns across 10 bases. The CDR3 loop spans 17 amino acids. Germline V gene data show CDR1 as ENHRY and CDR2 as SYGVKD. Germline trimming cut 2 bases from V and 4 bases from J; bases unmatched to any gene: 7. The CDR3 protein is CAISEMGLAGGTGELFF. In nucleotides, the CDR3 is TGTGCCATCAGTGAGATGGGATTAGCGGGGGGCACCGGGGAGCTGTTTTTT.

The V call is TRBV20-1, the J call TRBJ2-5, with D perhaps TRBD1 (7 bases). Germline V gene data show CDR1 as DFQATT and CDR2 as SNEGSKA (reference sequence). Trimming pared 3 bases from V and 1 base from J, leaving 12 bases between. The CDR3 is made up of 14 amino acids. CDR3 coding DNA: TGCAGTGCTAGTCGCGGGACAGTCCAAGAGACCCAGTACTTC. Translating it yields CSASRGTVQETQYF.

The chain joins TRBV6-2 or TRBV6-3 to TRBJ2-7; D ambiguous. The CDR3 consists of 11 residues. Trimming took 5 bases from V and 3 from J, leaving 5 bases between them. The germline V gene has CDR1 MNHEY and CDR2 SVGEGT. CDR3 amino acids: CASSLNYEQYF. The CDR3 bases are TGTGCCAGCAGTCTAAACTACGAGCAGTACTTC.

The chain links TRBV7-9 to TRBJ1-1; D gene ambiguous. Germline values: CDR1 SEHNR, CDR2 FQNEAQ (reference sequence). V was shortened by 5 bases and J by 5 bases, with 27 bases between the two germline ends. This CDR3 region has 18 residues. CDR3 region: CASSTPGGGQGMGTEAFF. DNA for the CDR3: TGTGCCAGCAGCACACCGGGCGGTGGGCAAGGTATGGGGACTGAAGCTTTCTTT.

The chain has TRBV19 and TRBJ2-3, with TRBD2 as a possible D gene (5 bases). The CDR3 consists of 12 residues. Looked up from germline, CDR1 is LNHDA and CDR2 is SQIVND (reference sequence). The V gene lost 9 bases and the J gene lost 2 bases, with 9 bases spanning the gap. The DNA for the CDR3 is TGTGCCAGCAGCGGACCCACAGATACGCAGTATTTT. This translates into CASSGPTDTQYF.

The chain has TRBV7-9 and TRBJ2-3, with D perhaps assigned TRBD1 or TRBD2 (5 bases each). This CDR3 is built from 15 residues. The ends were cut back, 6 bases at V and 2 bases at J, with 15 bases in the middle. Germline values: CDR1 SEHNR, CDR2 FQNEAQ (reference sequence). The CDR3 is CASSFRDVFTDTQYF. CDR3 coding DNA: TGTGCCAGCAGTTTTCGGGACGTCTTCACAGATACGCAGTATTTT.

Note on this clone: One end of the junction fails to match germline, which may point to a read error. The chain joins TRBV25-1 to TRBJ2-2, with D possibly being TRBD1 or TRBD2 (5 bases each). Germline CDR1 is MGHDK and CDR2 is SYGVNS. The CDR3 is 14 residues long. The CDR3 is CASLARVEHRGAVF. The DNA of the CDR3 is TGTGCCAGCCTTGCCAGGGTGGAACACCGGGGAGCTGTTTTT.

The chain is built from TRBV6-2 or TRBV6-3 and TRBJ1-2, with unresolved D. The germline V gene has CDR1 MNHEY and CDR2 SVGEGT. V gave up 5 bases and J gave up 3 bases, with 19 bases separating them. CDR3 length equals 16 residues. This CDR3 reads CASSRFTSTGDYGYTF. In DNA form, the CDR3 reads TGTGCCAGCAGTAGGTTCACCTCCACTGGTGACTATGGCTACACCTTC.

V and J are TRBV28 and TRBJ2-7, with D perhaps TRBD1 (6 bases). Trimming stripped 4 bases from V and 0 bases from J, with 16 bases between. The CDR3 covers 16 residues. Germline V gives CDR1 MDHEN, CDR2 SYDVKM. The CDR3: CASSSHGGGNSYEQYF. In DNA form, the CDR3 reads TGTGCCAGCAGTTCTCATGGGGGCGGAAACTCCTACGAGCAGTACTTC.

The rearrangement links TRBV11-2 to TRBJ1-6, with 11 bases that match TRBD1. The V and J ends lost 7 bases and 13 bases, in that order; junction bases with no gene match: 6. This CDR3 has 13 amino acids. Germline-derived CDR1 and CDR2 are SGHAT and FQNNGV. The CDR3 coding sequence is TGTGCCAGCACCGGGACAGGGGGAACCCCCCTCCACTTT. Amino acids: CASTGTGGTPLHF.

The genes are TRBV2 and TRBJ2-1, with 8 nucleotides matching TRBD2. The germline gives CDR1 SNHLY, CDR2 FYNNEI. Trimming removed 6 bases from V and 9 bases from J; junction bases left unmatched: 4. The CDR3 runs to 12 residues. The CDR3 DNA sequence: TGTGCCAGCAGCCTTCGGGGGGGTGAGCAGTTCTTC. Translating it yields CASSLRGGEQFF.